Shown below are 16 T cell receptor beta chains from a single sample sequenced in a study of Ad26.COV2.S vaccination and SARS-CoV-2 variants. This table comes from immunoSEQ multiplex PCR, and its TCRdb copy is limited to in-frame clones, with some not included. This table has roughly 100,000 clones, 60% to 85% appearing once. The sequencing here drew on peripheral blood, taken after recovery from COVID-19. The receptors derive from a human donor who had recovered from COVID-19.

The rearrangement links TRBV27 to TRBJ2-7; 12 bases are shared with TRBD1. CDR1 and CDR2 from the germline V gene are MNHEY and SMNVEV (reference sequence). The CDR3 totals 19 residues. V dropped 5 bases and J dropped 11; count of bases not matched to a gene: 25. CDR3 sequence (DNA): TGTGCCAGCAGTCCCAGGCCGGGACAGGGGGCGAGATCCCCTCGACTGAAGTACTTC. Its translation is CASSPRPGQGARSPRLKYF.

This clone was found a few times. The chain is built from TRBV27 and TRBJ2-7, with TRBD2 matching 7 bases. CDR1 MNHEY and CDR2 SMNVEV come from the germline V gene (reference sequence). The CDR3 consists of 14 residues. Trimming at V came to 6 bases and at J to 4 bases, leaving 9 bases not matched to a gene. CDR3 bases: TGTGCCAGCAGCCCTGGGACGGGGGGATACGAGCAGTACTTC. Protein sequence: CASSPGTGGYEQYF.

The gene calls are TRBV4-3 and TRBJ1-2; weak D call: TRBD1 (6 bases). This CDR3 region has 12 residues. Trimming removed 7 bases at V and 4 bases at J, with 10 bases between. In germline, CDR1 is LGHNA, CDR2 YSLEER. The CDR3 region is CASIRTAYGYTF. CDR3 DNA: TGCGCCAGCATTCGGACAGCCTATGGCTACACCTTC.

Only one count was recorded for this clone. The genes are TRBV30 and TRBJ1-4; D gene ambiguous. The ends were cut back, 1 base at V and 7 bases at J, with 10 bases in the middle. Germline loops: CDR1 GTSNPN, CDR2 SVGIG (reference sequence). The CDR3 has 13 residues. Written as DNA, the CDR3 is TGTGCCTGGAGTGGGGGTATCACTGAAAAACTGTTTTTT. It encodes CAWSGGITEKLFF.

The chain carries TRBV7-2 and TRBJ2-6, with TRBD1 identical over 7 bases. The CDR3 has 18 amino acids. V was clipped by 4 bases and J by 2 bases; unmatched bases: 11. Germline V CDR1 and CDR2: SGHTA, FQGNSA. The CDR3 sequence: CASSSSVQGVAGANVLTF. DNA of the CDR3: TGTGCCAGCAGCTCCTCTGTTCAGGGGGTGGCTGGGGCCAACGTCCTGACTTTC. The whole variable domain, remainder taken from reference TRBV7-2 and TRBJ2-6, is GAGVSQSPSNKVTEKGKDVELRCDPISGHTALYWYRQSLGQGLEFLIYFQGNSAPDKSGLPSDRFSAERTGGSVSTLTIQRTQQEDSAVYLCASSSSVQGVAGANVLTFGAGSRLTVL.

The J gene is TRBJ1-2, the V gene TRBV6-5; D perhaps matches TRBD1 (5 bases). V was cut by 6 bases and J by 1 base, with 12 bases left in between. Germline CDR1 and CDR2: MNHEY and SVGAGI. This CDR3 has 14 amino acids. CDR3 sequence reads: CASSLGGVNYGYTF. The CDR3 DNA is TGTGCCAGCAGCCTCGGAGGGGTTAACTATGGCTACACCTTC.

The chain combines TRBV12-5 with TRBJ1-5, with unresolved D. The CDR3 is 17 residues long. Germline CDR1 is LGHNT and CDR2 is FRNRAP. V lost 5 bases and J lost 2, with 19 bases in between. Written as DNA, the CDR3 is TGTGCTAGTGGTGCAGCAGCCCTCCTTCAAGGCAATCAGCCCCAGCATTTT. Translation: CASGAAALLQGNQPQHF.

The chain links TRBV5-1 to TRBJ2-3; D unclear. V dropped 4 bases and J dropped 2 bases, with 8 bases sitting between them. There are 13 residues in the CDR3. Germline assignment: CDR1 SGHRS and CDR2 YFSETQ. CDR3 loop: CASSPFPTDTQYF. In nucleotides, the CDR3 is TGCGCCAGCAGCCCCTTCCCCACAGATACGCAGTATTTT. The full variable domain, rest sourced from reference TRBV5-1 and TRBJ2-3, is KAGVTQTPRYLIKTRGQQVTLSCSPISGHRSVSWYQQTPGQGLQFLFEYFSETQRNKGNFPGRFSGRQFSNSRSEMNVSTLELGDSALYLCASSPFPTDTQYFGPGTRLTVL.

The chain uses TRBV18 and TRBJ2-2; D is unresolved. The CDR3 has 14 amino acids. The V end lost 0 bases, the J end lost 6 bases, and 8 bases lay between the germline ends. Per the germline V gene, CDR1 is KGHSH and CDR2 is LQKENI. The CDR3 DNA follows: TGTGCCAGCTCACCACCAATGGCTGCCGGGGAGCTGTTTTTT. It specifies CASSPPMAAGELFF.

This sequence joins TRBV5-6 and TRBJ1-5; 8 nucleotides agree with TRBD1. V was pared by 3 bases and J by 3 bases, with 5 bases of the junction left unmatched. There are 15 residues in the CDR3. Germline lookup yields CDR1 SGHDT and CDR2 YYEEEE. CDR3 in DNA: TGTGCCAGCAGCTCTCGACAGGGGCTCAATCAGCCCCAGCATTTT. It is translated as CASSSRQGLNQPQHF.

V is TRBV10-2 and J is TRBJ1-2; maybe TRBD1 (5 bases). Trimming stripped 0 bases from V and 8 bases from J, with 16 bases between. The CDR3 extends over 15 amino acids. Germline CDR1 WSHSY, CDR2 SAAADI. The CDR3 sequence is CASSESRQTVRGYTF. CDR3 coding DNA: TGCGCCAGCAGTGAGTCGAGGCAGACAGTGAGGGGCTACACCTTC.

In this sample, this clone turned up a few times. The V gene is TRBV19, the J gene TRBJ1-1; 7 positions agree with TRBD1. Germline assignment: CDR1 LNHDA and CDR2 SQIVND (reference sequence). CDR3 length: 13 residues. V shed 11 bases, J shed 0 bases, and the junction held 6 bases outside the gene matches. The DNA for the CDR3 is TGTGCCTCAAGACAGGGCCTGAACACTGAAGCTTTCTTT. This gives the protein CASRQGLNTEAFF.

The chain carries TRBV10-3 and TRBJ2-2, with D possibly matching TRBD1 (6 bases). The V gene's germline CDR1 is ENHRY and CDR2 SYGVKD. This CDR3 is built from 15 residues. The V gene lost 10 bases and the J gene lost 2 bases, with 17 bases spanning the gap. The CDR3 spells CATGGQGSNTGELFF. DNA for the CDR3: TGTGCCACCGGTGGGCAGGGGTCCAACACCGGGGAGCTGTTTTTT.

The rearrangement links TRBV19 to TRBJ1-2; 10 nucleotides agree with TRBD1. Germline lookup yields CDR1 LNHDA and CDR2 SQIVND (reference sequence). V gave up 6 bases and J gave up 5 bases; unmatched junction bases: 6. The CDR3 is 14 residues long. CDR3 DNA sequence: TGTGCCAGTAGGACAGGGGGCTTTGGTTATGGCTACACCTTC. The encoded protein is CASRTGGFGYGYTF.

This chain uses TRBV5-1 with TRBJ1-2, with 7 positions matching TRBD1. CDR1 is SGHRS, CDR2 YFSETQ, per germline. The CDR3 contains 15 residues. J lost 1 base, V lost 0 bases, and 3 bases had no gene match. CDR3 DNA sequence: TGCGCCAGCAGCTTGGAGGGGGCCGGTAACTATGGCTACACCTTC. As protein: CASSLEGAGNYGYTF.

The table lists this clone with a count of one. The CDR3 coding sequence is TGTGCCAGCAGCTCAGGACTAGCGGGGTCAGATACGCAGTATTTT. Translating gives CASSSGLAGSDTQYF. The chain joins TRBV3-1 (or the pseudogene TRBV3-2) to TRBJ2-3; 12 bases are shared with TRBD2. The CDR3 covers 15 residues. The V and J ends lost 5 bases and 4 bases, in that order; junction bases with no gene match: 4. Germline-derived CDR1 and CDR2 are LGHDT and YNNKEL (reference sequence).